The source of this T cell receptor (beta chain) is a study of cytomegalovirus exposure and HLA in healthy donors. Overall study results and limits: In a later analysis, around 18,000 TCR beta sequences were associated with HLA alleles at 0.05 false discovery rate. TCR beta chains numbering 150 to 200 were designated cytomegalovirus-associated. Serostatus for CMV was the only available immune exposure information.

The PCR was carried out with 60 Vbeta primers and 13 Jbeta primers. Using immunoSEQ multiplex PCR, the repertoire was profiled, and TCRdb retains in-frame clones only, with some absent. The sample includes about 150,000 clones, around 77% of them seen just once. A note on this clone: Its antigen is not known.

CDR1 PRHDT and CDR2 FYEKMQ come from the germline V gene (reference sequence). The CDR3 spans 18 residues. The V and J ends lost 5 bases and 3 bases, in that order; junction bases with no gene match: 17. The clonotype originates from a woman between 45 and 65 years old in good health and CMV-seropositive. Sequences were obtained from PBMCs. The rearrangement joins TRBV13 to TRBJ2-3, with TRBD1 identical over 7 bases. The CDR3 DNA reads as TGTGCCAGCAGCCGAGAGGGGAAACAGGGGATCGTAACAGATACGCAGTATTTT. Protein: CASSREGKQGIVTDTQYF.